The present T cell receptor beta chain was sequenced within a study of a mutant IDH1 vaccine in newly diagnosed glioma. Across the study: With temozolomide cycles, or 4-6 weeks after radiotherapy alone, vaccination was started. Study outcomes and limitations: Patients mounted vaccine-induced immune responses in 80% to 95% of cases.

This clone was seen a handful of times. Its antigen is undetermined. Time point of the sample: week 35, safety follow-up. Vaccination used 300 ug of mutant IDH1 20-mer peptide per dose, with topical imiquimod. TCRdb's copy holds only in-frame clones and misses some; the assay was immunoSEQ multiplex PCR. Found here are 50,000 to 75,000 clones, 65% to 75% of them singletons; the top ten hold around 4.5%. The clonotype originates from a man aged 45-65 years with glioma. The sequencing here drew on PBMCs, taken from a glioma patient whose treatment included an IDH1 peptide vaccine.

As DNA, the CDR3 is TGTGCCAGCAGCCTAATCCCGGGACTAGCTCCTAAGGATGAGCAGTTCTTC. Translation gives CASSLIPGLAPKDEQFF. This chain links TRBV11-3 with TRBJ2-1; 9 bases align to TRBD2. Per germline, CDR1 SGHNT and CDR2 YENEEA. CDR3 length equals 17 residues. Losses at the gene ends were 5 bases for V and 8 bases for J; bases not matched to a gene: 16.